Only a few counts were recorded for the clone carrying this T cell receptor beta chain. The CDR3 totals 15 residues. From germline, CDR1 is SEHNR and CDR2 FQNEAQ (reference sequence). V gave up 7 bases and J gave up 0 bases, with 15 bases separating them. The sample originates from a study of T-cell reconstitution after alpha-beta-depleted transplantation in children. Preparing the TCRbeta library involved the use of unique molecular identifiers. From the PCR reads, TCRdb called clonotypes with MiXCR, one entry per CDR3 protein. The sample yields approximately 520,000 distinct CDR3 sequences, over 25% seen once.

The specimen comprised PBMCs from the stem cell graft donor, sampled from the stem cell graft. The sequence was obtained from a human donor who donated a stem cell graft to a child with aplastic anemia. The J gene is TRBJ1-1, the V gene TRBV7-9, with D possibly matching TRBD1 (5 bases). The CDR3 reads CASIIGDLMNTEAFF. In DNA form, the CDR3 reads TGTGCCAGCATCATCGGGGACCTCATGAACACTGAAGCTTTCTTT.